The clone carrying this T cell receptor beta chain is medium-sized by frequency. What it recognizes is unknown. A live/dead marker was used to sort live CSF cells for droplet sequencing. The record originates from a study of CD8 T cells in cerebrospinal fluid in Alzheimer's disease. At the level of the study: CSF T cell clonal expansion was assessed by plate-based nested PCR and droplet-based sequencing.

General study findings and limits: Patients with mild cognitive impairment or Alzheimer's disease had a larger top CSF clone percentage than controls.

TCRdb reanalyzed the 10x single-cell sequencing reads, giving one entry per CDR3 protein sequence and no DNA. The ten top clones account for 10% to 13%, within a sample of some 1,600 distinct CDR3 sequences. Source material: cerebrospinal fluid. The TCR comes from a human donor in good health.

The CDR3 region is CASSEGRSGGTQYF. The rearrangement links TRBV6-1 to TRBJ2-5. This CDR3 has 14 residues. The germline V gene encodes CDR1 MNHNS and CDR2 SASEGT.